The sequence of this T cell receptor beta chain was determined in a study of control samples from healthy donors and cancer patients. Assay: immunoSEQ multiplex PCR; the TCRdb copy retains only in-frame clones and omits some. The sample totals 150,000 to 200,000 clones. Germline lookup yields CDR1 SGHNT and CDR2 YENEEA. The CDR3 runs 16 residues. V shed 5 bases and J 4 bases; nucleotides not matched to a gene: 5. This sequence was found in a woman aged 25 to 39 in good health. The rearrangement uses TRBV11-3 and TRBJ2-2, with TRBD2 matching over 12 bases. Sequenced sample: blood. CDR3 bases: TGTGCCAGCAGCCCCCCGACTAGCGGGGGCACCGGGGAGCTGTTTTTT. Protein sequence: CASSPPTSGGTGELFF.